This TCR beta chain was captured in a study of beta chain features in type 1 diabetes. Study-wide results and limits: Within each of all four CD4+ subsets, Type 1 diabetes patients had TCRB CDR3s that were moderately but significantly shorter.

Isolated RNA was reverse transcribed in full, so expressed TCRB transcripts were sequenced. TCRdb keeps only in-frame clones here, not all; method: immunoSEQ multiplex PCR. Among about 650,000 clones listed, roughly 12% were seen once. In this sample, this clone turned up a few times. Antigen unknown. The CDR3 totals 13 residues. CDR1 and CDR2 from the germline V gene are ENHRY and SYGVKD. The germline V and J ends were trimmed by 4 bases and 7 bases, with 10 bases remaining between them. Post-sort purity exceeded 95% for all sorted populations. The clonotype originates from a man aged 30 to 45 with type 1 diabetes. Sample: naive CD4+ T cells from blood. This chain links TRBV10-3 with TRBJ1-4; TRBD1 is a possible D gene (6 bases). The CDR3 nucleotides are TGTGCCATCAGTGGGGGGGCAGGTGAAAAACTGTTTTTT. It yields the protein CAISGGAGEKLFF.